This entry lists 24 T cell receptor beta chains sequenced from one sample in a study. MiXCR, run by TCRdb on the RT-PCR reads, gives a single entry per CDR3 protein. The sample consists of almost 700,000 distinct CDR3 sequences, 13% to 15% of them appearing once. Source material: memory CD4+ T cells from blood. These receptors were collected from a female donor in good health, serving as a healthy control.

This clonotype was counted ten times or more. The chain is built from TRBV7-2 and TRBJ2-7, with TRBD1 matching over 12 bases. The germline gives CDR1 SGHTA, CDR2 FQGNSA. The CDR3 is 15 amino acids. V gave up 6 bases and J gave up 7 bases; unmatched junction bases: 10. CDR3 coding DNA: TGTGCCAGCAGACCCGGGACAGGGGGCACGAGGGAGCAGTACTTC. Translation gives CASRPGTGGTREQYF.

The chain combines TRBV20-1 with TRBJ2-7, with TRBD2 identical over 9 bases. Unmatched junction bases numbered 10, after V lost 6 bases and J lost 4 bases. The CDR3 extends over 14 amino acids. Germline CDR1 reads DFQATT; CDR2 reads SNEGSKA (reference sequence). CDR3 sequence reads: CSAHRGGAVYEQYF. The CDR3 DNA follows: TGCAGTGCCCACCGCGGGGGGGCAGTGTACGAGCAGTACTTC.

At least ten counts were recorded for this clonotype. The CDR3 protein is CASSPGTGYTF. Here the CDR3 DNA reads TGTGCCAGCAGCCCCGGGACCGGCTACACCTTC. The rearrangement links TRBV12-3 or TRBV12-4 to TRBJ1-2; possibly TRBD1 for D (5 bases). V lost 6 bases and J 8 bases, leaving 10 bases between the germline ends. The CDR3 covers 11 residues.

This clonotype was seen only a few times. This chain joins TRBV7-2 and TRBJ2-5; 11 nucleotides align to TRBD2. Per germline, CDR1 SGHTA and CDR2 FQGNSA. Trimming took 6 bases from V and 2 from J; bases not matched to a gene: 5. This CDR3 comprises 15 residues. Here the CDR3 DNA reads TGTGCCAGCAGACGACTAGCGGGGTTACAAGAGACCCAGTACTTC. Protein sequence: CASRRLAGLQETQYF.

CDR3 in DNA: TGTGCCAGCGGACACACCCTCTCTGGGGCCAACGTCCTGACTTTC. Amino acid sequence: CASGHTLSGANVLTF. The V call is TRBV28, the J call TRBJ2-6; D is perhaps TRBD1 (5 bases). The germline gives CDR1 MDHEN, CDR2 SYDVKM. The CDR3 runs 15 residues. Trimming shortened V by 8 bases and J by 0 bases, and 11 bases separated the two germline ends.

This clonotype has only a few counts. The chain uses TRBV5-1 and TRBJ2-7; D may be TRBD2 (6 bases). Trimming removed 4 bases from V and 0 bases from J, with 14 bases in between. Germline V gene lookup returns CDR1 SGHRS and CDR2 YFSETQ. The CDR3 sequence is 15 residues long. The CDR3 region is CASSTGDPGSYEQYF. CDR3 nucleotide sequence: TGCGCCAGCAGCACGGGGGACCCAGGCTCCTACGAGCAGTACTTC.

This clonotype appeared once. One base away lies a much larger clone, so this may be a sequencing read error. The gene calls are TRBV6-5 and TRBJ2-1; 9 bases match TRBD2. The CDR3 spans 16 residues. The V gene's germline CDR1 is MNHEY and CDR2 SVGAGI. Here the CDR3 DNA reads TGTGCCAGCAGTTACTCCTCGACTAGCGGCTACAATAAGCAGTTCTTC. This translates into CASSYSSTSGYNKQFF.

This clonotype was seen only a few times. The chain has TRBV6-5 and TRBJ2-1, with 15 positions matching TRBD2. The CDR3 is 17 residues long. Losses at the gene ends were 5 bases for V and 7 bases for J; bases not matched to a gene: 9. Per germline, CDR1 MNHEY and CDR2 SVGAGI. CDR3 DNA sequence: TGTGCCAGCAGTGGATGGACTAGCGGGGGGGCATGGAATGAGCAGTTCTTC. Translated, it gives CASSGWTSGGAWNEQFF.

This rearrangement joins TRBV4-2 to TRBJ1-5, with D possibly TRBD1 on 5 matching bases. The V gene lost 0 bases and the J gene lost 0 bases, with 9 bases spanning the gap. CDR3 length equals 16 residues. CDR1 and CDR2 (germline): LGHNA, YNFKEQ. The CDR3 DNA sequence: TGTGCCAGCAGCCAAGAGGGGGGGTCTAGCAATCAGCCCCAGCATTTT. It specifies CASSQEGGSSNQPQHF.

A few counts support this clonotype. The rearrangement links TRBV18 to TRBJ2-7, with TRBD1 matching over 7 bases. Per the germline V gene, CDR1 is KGHSH and CDR2 is LQKENI. The CDR3 sequence is 14 residues long. V trimming: 2 bases; J trimming: 6 bases; junction bases outside the gene matches: 7. CDR3 amino acids: CASSPAQGFSEQYF. As DNA, the CDR3 is TGTGCCAGCTCACCAGCACAGGGGTTTAGCGAGCAGTACTTC.

The V gene is TRBV6-1, the J gene TRBJ1-1; no clear D. Germline V gene lookup returns CDR1 MNHNS and CDR2 SASEGT. The CDR3 spans 15 residues. V lost 6 bases to trimming and J lost 4 bases, with 18 bases between them. The CDR3: CASSIEAQFVTEAFF. CDR3 nucleotides: TGTGCCAGCAGCATAGAAGCACAGTTTGTCACTGAAGCTTTCTTT.

This rearrangement joins TRBV7-2 to TRBJ2-5; 10 bases match TRBD2. The CDR3 length is 17 residues. V shed 5 bases, J shed 2 bases, and the junction held 11 bases outside the gene matches. The germline CDR1 and CDR2 sequences are SGHTA and FQGNSA. The chain's CDR3 is CASSPTYLLAGQETQYF. The DNA of the CDR3 is TGTGCCAGCAGCCCTACTTACCTACTAGCGGGGCAAGAGACCCAGTACTTC.

This clonotype has a count of ten or more. The chain recombines TRBV7-3 with TRBJ2-5; D gene unclear. Germline CDR1 SGHTA, CDR2 FQGTGA. Trimming took 4 bases from V and 2 from J, leaving 8 bases between them. The CDR3 spans 13 residues. The CDR3 sequence: CASSSGPQETQYF. For the CDR3, the DNA is TGTGCCAGCAGCTCCGGGCCACAAGAGACCCAGTACTTC.

This clonotype occurred once. Since a much larger clone is just one base distant, this may be a read error. This chain connects TRBV3-1 to TRBJ2-7; D is perhaps TRBD2 (6 bases). This CDR3 spans 14 amino acids. CDR1 and CDR2 from the germline V gene are LGHDT and YNNKEL (reference sequence). CDR3 coding DNA: TGTGCCAGCAGCCAAGGGTACGGGAGCTACGGGCAGTACTTC. As protein: CASSQGYGSYGQYF.

This clonotype came up many times. The chain uses TRBV12-3 or TRBV12-4 and TRBJ1-6; TRBD1 aligns across 7 bases. J gave up 6 bases and V 11 bases, and 7 bases lay outside the gene matches. This CDR3 is built from 13 residues. This chain's CDR3 is CAGKQGSNSPLHF. CDR3 nucleotide sequence: TGTGCCGGGAAACAGGGGAGTAATTCACCCCTCCACTTT.

This clonotype came up a few times. The CDR3: CATSRQGPTETQYF. The CDR3 DNA sequence: TGTGCCACCAGCAGACAGGGTCCGACAGAGACCCAGTACTTC. V is TRBV15 and J is TRBJ2-5; possibly TRBD1 for D (5 bases). Per germline, CDR1 LNHNV and CDR2 YYDKDF (reference sequence). Deletions cut 2 bases from V and 4 bases from J, with 11 bases between. This CDR3 has 14 residues.

J is TRBJ2-3 and V is TRBV7-2; D may correspond to TRBD1 or TRBD2 (6 bases each). Per germline, CDR1 SGHTA and CDR2 FQGNSA. The CDR3 sequence is 15 residues long. V dropped 1 base and J dropped 5 bases, with 13 bases sitting between them. CDR3 nucleotide sequence: TGTGCCAGCAGCTTAGTATCAGGAGGGGGAGATACGCAGTATTTT. Protein product: CASSLVSGGGDTQYF. Full variable domain (remainder filled in from reference TRBV7-2 and TRBJ2-3): GAGVSQSPSNKVTEKGKDVELRCDPISGHTALYWYRQSLGQGLEFLIYFQGNSAPDKSGLPSDRFSAERTGGSVSTLTIQRTQQEDSAVYLCASSLVSGGGDTQYFGPGTRLTVL.

This chain uses TRBV12-3 or TRBV12-4 with TRBJ1-1; 8 bases fit TRBD1. The V and J ends lost 1 base and 5 bases, in that order; junction bases with no gene match: 6. The CDR3 has 15 residues. CDR3 bases: TGTGCCAGCAGTTTAGATCGGGACAGGTTTACTGAAGCTTTCTTT. Its translation is CASSLDRDRFTEAFF.

This clonotype was recorded a few times. The genes are TRBV20-1 and TRBJ2-4; the D gene is possibly TRBD1 (5 bases). Per the germline V gene, CDR1 is DFQATT and CDR2 is SNEGSKA (reference sequence). The CDR3 loop spans 12 amino acids. V was trimmed by 5 bases and J by 5 bases, leaving 10 bases between them. The DNA for the CDR3 is TGCAGTGCTTGGGGCCGGGAAAACATTCAGTACTTC. Translated, it gives CSAWGRENIQYF.

This clonotype has at least ten counts. The CDR3 is CASSSGTELTNYGYTF. In DNA, the CDR3 is TGTGCCAGCAGTAGCGGGACAGAGCTTACTAACTATGGCTACACCTTC. This rearrangement joins TRBV28 to TRBJ1-2; 7 nucleotides match TRBD1. The CDR3 contains 16 residues. With V trimmed by 5 bases and J by 0 bases, 9 bases remained unmatched. CDR1 MDHEN and CDR2 SYDVKM come from the germline V gene.

V and J are TRBV9 and TRBJ1-1; no reliable D call. Trimming removed 4 bases at V and 3 bases at J, with 19 bases between. The germline CDR1 and CDR2 sequences are SGDLS and YYNGEE. CDR3 size: 16 residues. CDR3 sequence (DNA): TGTGCCAGCAGCCTTAGTCCCAGGCTTGTTGACACTGAAGCTTTCTTT. It specifies CASSLSPRLVDTEAFF. Filled out from reference TRBV9 and TRBJ1-1, the complete variable domain reads DSGVTQTPKHLITATGQRVTLRCSPRSGDLSVYWYQQSLDQGLQFLIQYYNGEERAKGNILERFSAQQFPDLHSELNLSSLELGDSALYFCASSLSPRLVDTEAFFGQGTRLTVV.

This chain links TRBV14 with TRBJ1-5; TRBD1 matches at 7 bases. Germline CDR1 reads SGHDN; CDR2 reads FVKESK. This CDR3 has 16 residues. The V segment lost 4 bases and the J segment 7 bases; nucleotides outside the gene matches: 13. CDR3 residues: CASSLTRRQGFQPQHF. CDR3 DNA: TGTGCCAGCAGCCTAACTCGTAGACAGGGATTCCAGCCCCAGCATTTT. The full variable domain, in which reference TRBV14 and TRBJ1-5 provide the parts outside the CDR3, is EAGVTQFPSHSVIEKGQTVTLRCDPISGHDNLYWYRRVMGKEIKFLLHFVKESKQDESGMPNNRFLAERTGGTYSTLKVQPAELEDSGVYFCASSLTRRQGFQPQHFGDGTRLSIL.

Many counts were recorded for this clonotype. This sequence joins TRBV20-1 and TRBJ2-5; D unclear. V gave up 7 bases and J gave up 4 bases, with 10 bases separating them. The CDR3 length is 11 residues. Germline-derived CDR1 and CDR2 are DFQATT and SNEGSKA (reference sequence). This CDR3 is CSVTSRETQYF. The CDR3 nucleotides are TGCAGTGTCACGTCTCGAGAGACCCAGTACTTC.

The CDR3 DNA reads TGTGCCAGCAGCTGGTATGACAATGAGCAGTTCTTC. Translating it yields CASSWYDNEQFF. The V call is TRBV9, the J call TRBJ2-1; D is uncertain. V lost 4 bases and J 5 bases, leaving 7 bases between the germline ends. From germline, CDR1 is SGDLS and CDR2 YYNGEE. This CDR3 is built from 12 residues.